Below, one T cell receptor (beta chain) is given with its context. Its target is unknown. The data are from a study of T cell responses to AZD1222 COVID-19 vaccine. Overall study results and limits: Donors were largely white British and mainly female; clonal diversity was possibly underestimated.

Germline values: CDR1 GTSNPN, CDR2 SVGIG (reference sequence). This CDR3 region has 13 residues. The junction had 7 bases not matched to a gene; V was cut back by 4 bases and J by 5 bases. Profiled with immunoSEQ multiplex PCR; TCRdb holds only in-frame clones, not every one. The table has roughly 140,000 clones, 92% seen once; the top ten hold roughly 1.8%. The sample here was peripheral blood, taken on day 0 of AZD1222 vaccination. The TCR sequence derives from an adult in good health. This chain connects TRBV30 to TRBJ1-2; 7 nucleotides match TRBD1. The CDR3 is CAWNTGAWYGYTF. The CDR3 bases are TGTGCCTGGAACACAGGGGCCTGGTATGGCTACACCTTC. The variable domain in full, completed from reference TRBV30 and TRBJ1-2, reads SQTIHQWPATLVQPVGSPLSLECTVEGTSNPNLYWYRQAAGRGLQLLFYSVGIGQISSEVPQNLSASRPQDRQFILSSKKLLLSDSGFYLCAWNTGAWYGYTFGSGTRLTVV.